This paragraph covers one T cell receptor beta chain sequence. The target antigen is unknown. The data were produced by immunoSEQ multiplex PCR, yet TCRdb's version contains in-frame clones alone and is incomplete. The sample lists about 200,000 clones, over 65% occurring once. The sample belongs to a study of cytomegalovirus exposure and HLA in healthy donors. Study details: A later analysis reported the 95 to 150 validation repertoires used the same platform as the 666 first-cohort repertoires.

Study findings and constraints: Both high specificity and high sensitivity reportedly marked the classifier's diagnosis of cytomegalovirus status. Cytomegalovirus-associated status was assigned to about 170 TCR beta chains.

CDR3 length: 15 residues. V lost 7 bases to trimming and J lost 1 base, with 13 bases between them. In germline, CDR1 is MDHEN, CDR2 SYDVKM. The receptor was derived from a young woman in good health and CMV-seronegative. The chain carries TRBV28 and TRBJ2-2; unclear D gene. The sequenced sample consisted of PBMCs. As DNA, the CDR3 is TGTGCCAGCAAGGCGCCGTCAGGGAACACCGGGGAGCTGTTTTTT. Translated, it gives CASKAPSGNTGELFF.